Shown below are 18 T cell receptor beta chains from a single sample sequenced in a study of chemoradiotherapy in HPV16-positive cancers (dated by TCRdb to between 2021 and 2024). Library method: the immunoSEQ multiplex PCR assay. Not all clones reach the TCRdb copy of this immuneACCESS table, which keeps in-frame sequences only. Checked studies attribute under half of the gap to unresolved V genes and leave the rest unexplained. The sample table gives dozens of clones. Sequenced material: tumor tissue, taken from a patient who underwent chemoradiotherapy. These receptors came from a human donor with HPV-associated anogenital cancer.

The chain is built from TRBV7-2 and TRBJ2-7; no definite D call. The germline V gene encodes CDR1 SGHTA and CDR2 FQGNSA. Trimming removed 3 bases at V and 5 bases at J, with 11 bases between. The CDR3 extends over 13 amino acids. The CDR3 DNA follows: TGTGCCAGCAGCTTGGGCGACCGGAACGAGCAGTACTTC. This gives the protein CASSLGDRNEQYF.

The V call is TRBV27, the J call TRBJ2-6, with a weak D call TRBD1 (7 bases). V lost 4 bases, J lost 1 base, and 14 bases lay in between. The CDR3 has 17 residues. Germline CDR1 is MNHEY and CDR2 is SMNVEV (reference sequence). CDR3 sequence (DNA): TGTGCCAGCAGTTCCCAGGGGGGACTTTCTGGGGCCAACGTCCTGACTTTC. This gives the protein CASSSQGGLSGANVLTF.

The V call is TRBV7-2, the J call TRBJ1-1; D is undetermined. The CDR3 is made up of 15 amino acids. Germline V gives CDR1 SGHTA, CDR2 FQGNSA. V was trimmed by 5 bases and J by 5 bases, leaving 18 bases between them. The CDR3 loop reads CASSADSGVRTEAFF. CDR3 bases: TGTGCCAGCAGCGCTGACTCCGGGGTAAGGACTGAAGCTTTCTTT.

This chain connects TRBV6-1 to TRBJ2-5, with 8 bases matching TRBD2. The CDR3 has 15 amino acids. V lost 6 bases and J lost 4; bases outside the gene matches: 10. Germline CDR1 reads MNHNS; CDR2 reads SASEGT. DNA for the CDR3: TGTGCCAGCAGACCAGCGGGGGCCGGGTTAGAGACCCAGTACTTC. It encodes CASRPAGAGLETQYF.

This chain connects TRBV6-4 to TRBJ2-5, with 10 bases fitting TRBD2. Germline CDR1 is MRHNA and CDR2 is SNTAGT. CDR3 length: 17 amino acids. V was pared by 5 bases and J by 5 bases, with 14 bases of the junction left unmatched. In nucleotides, the CDR3 is TGTGCCAGCAGTACGGAAAGGAGCGGGAGGGCATGGGAGACCCAGTACTTC. Its protein is CASSTERSGRAWETQYF.

This clone was detected a few times. The chain is built from TRBV25-1 and TRBJ1-1, with D uncertain. V was pared by 3 bases and J by 0 bases, with 8 bases between. This CDR3 is built from 14 residues. The germline CDR1 and CDR2 sequences are MGHDK and SYGVNS. The CDR3: CASSDPWLNTEAFF. The CDR3 region has the DNA TGTGCCAGCAGTGACCCATGGCTGAACACTGAAGCTTTCTTT.

The genes are TRBV6-5 and TRBJ1-1; 7 bases match TRBD1. Germline assignment: CDR1 MNHEY and CDR2 SVGAGI. CDR3 length equals 14 residues. The junction had 8 bases not matched to a gene; V was cut back by 7 bases and J by 3 bases. The CDR3 DNA sequence: TGTGCCAGCAAAGGGGCGACAGGGTACACTGAAGCTTTCTTT. Translation gives CASKGATGYTEAFF.

This clone has only one observation. The chain couples TRBV2 to TRBJ2-7; TRBD1 agrees at 8 bases. The trim removed 6 bases at V and 4 bases at J, leaving 11 bases unmatched. Germline V CDR1 and CDR2: SNHLY, FYNNEI. The CDR3 is 15 amino acids. The CDR3 spells CASSPAGQGPYEQYF. In DNA form, the CDR3 reads TGTGCCAGCAGCCCAGCCGGACAGGGACCTTACGAGCAGTACTTC.

The chain recombines TRBV6-5 with TRBJ2-1; 8 positions match TRBD1. The CDR3 consists of 15 residues. The germline gives CDR1 MNHEY, CDR2 SVGAGI. J lost 9 bases, V lost 5 bases, and 12 bases had no gene match. The CDR3 loop is CASSKPTGEAAEQFF. The CDR3 coding sequence is TGTGCCAGCAGTAAACCGACAGGGGAGGCCGCTGAGCAGTTCTTC.

The rearrangement uses TRBV1 and TRBJ2-6. TRBV1 is tagged as a pseudogene. The CDR3 is made up of 17 amino acids. The CDR3 sequence is CTSRYMVVQSRANVLTF. CDR3 nucleotide sequence: TGCACCAGCAGATATATGGTTGTGCAAAGTCGGGCCAACGTCCTGACTTTC.

This clone was seen a single time. V gene TRBV19 combines with J gene TRBJ2-2; D call uncertain. V lost 5 bases and J 2 bases, leaving 9 bases between the germline ends. The germline V gene encodes CDR1 LNHDA and CDR2 SQIVND (reference sequence). The CDR3 runs 14 residues. The DNA for the CDR3 is TGTGCCAGTAGTCCGATAATAAACACCGGGGAGCTGTTTTTT. It specifies CASSPIINTGELFF.

V gene TRBV2 combines with J gene TRBJ1-5; the D gene is possibly TRBD1 (6 bases). Trimming cost V 8 bases and J 0 bases, with 11 bases left between them. The germline V gene encodes CDR1 SNHLY and CDR2 FYNNEI. CDR3 length equals 14 residues. The CDR3 protein is CASLGQNSNQPQHF. CDR3 in DNA: TGTGCCAGCCTAGGACAGAATAGCAATCAGCCCCAGCATTTT.

V usage is TRBV11-2 and J usage is TRBJ2-7; D is perhaps TRBD1 or TRBD2 (5 bases each). Germline CDR1 SGHAT, CDR2 FQNNGV. This CDR3 comprises 14 residues. V shed 1 base and J shed 2 bases, with 9 bases lying between them. CDR3 DNA sequence: TGTGCCAGCAGCTTAGGGGGGTTTCCCTACGAGCAGTACTTC. Its translation: CASSLGGFPYEQYF.

The chain is built from TRBV30 and TRBJ2-3, with D tentatively TRBD1 (6 bases). The germline CDR1 and CDR2 sequences are GTSNPN and SVGIG (reference sequence). Trimming took off 3 bases at V and 2 bases at J, with 15 bases between the two ends. The CDR3 length is 15 residues. CDR3 in DNA: TGTGCCTGGAGAGCCGGGACATCACACACAGATACGCAGTATTTT. Translating gives CAWRAGTSHTDTQYF.

The chain has TRBV10-3 and TRBJ1-2; D unclear. Germline CDR1 is ENHRY and CDR2 is SYGVKD. The V end was cut by 0 bases, the J end by 2 bases, with 7 bases between. The CDR3 length is 14 residues. The CDR3, as DNA: TGTGCCATCAGTGAGTCGATCCAAAACTATGGCTACACCTTC. It codes for CAISESIQNYGYTF.

A few counts support this clone. The rearrangement links TRBV6-1 to TRBJ1-2; D is undetermined. V was clipped by 3 bases and J by 5 bases, with 4 bases between them. Germline assignment: CDR1 MNHNS and CDR2 SASEGT. This CDR3 has 11 residues. CDR3 nucleotide sequence: TGTGCCAGCAGTGACCCGTATGGCTACACCTTC. This codes for CASSDPYGYTF.

This rearrangement joins TRBV4-1 to TRBJ1-2; D gene uncertain. Germline V lookup: CDR1 MGHRA, CDR2 YSYEKL. Trimming cost V 3 bases and J 0 bases, with 17 bases left between them. The CDR3 is made up of 17 amino acids. The CDR3 loop reads CASSHRTLTQTNYGYTF. The CDR3 DNA follows: TGCGCCAGCAGCCATCGAACCCTCACACAAACTAACTATGGCTACACCTTC.

V usage is TRBV7-6 and J usage is TRBJ2-3, with D tentatively TRBD2 (6 bases). The CDR3 sequence is 16 residues long. CDR1 and CDR2 (germline): SGHVS, FNYEAQ. V lost 4 bases and J 0 bases, leaving 14 bases between the germline ends. CDR3 sequence (DNA): TGTGCCAGCAGCTCCGGCCCCGGGGGAAGCACAGATACGCAGTATTTT. Amino acids: CASSSGPGGSTDTQYF.